The next 12 T cell receptor beta chains were all read from a single sample in a study of tumor-infiltrating lymphocytes in localized non-small cell lung cancer. Assay used: immunoSEQ multiplex PCR; TCRdb lists only in-frame clones, some missing. The sample lists just under 30,000 clones, 80% to 90% seen once, with roughly 2% in the top ten. The sample comprised lung tumor tissue. The origin of the receptors is a human donor with non-small cell lung cancer.

This clone was observed once. V is TRBV7-9 and J is TRBJ2-3, with TRBD2 matching over 9 bases. With 4 bases clipped from V and 7 bases from J, the junction kept 12 bases outside the gene matches. The CDR3 extends over 16 amino acids. Germline V lookup: CDR1 SEHNR, CDR2 FQNEAQ (reference sequence). The CDR3: CASSSPGGGAVNTQYF. The CDR3 nucleotides read TGTGCCAGCAGCTCCCCGGGCGGGGGGGCCGTGAATACGCAGTATTTT.

The chain couples TRBV6-6 to TRBJ1-3; TRBD1 matches 9 bases. Germline CDR1 MNHNY, CDR2 SVGAGI (reference sequence). The CDR3 consists of 16 residues. After removal of 7 bases from V and 2 bases from J, the junction contained 9 bases not matched to a gene. This CDR3 is CASTKQGAATGNTIYF. CDR3 nucleotides: TGTGCCAGCACCAAACAGGGGGCGGCAACTGGAAACACCATATATTTT.

The gene calls are TRBV23-1 and TRBJ1-5, with TRBD1 as a possible D gene (5 bases). TRBV23-1 is an ORF for which the function is uncertain. V lost 4 bases to trimming and J lost 5 bases, with 18 bases between them. There are 16 residues in the CDR3. The CDR3 DNA reads as TGCGCCAGCAGTCCTCGGAGTGGGCGGGGGGATCAGCCCCAGCATTTT. Translation: CASSPRSGRGDQPQHF.

V gene TRBV5-6 combines with J gene TRBJ2-7; the match to TRBD1 covers 9 bases. V trimming: 5 bases; J trimming: 1 base; junction bases outside the gene matches: 7. This CDR3 is 15 amino acids long. Germline V gene sequence: CDR1 SGHDT, CDR2 YYEEEE. This CDR3 is CASRPTGGGSYEQYF. The DNA of the CDR3 is TGTGCCAGCAGACCGACAGGGGGGGGATCCTACGAGCAGTACTTC.

This rearrangement joins TRBV30 to TRBJ2-2; TRBD1 agrees at 9 bases. CDR1 and CDR2 from the germline V gene are GTSNPN and SVGIG (reference sequence). V was clipped by 0 bases and J by 3 bases; unmatched bases: 2. The CDR3 is 15 amino acids. The CDR3 DNA is TGTGCCTGGAGTGTAAGGGACAGGGACACCGGGGAGCTGTTTTTT. Residues: CAWSVRDRDTGELFF.

The V and J genes are TRBV6-5 and TRBJ1-1, with a tentative D call TRBD1 (5 bases). Trimming cost V 0 bases and J 0 bases, with 8 bases left between them. The CDR3 runs to 15 residues. CDR1 and CDR2 (germline): MNHEY, SVGAGI. The CDR3 coding sequence is TGTGCCAGCAGTTACTCGATACAGGTGAACACTGAAGCTTTCTTT. Residues: CASSYSIQVNTEAFF.

This clone came up a few times. V gene TRBV2 combines with J gene TRBJ2-5; TRBD2 matches at 15 bases. The CDR3 loop spans 14 amino acids. The germline V gene has CDR1 SNHLY and CDR2 FYNNEI. Germline trimming cut 9 bases from V and 7 bases from J; bases unmatched to any gene: 6. CDR3 DNA sequence: TGTGCCAGTAGGACTAGCGGGGGGGATGGGACCCAGTACTTC. Translated, it gives CASRTSGGDGTQYF.

The chain uses TRBV2 and TRBJ2-5, with D hard to call. Germline loops: CDR1 SNHLY, CDR2 FYNNEI. V lost 7 bases and J lost 5, with 14 bases in between. The CDR3 is 13 amino acids. In DNA, the CDR3 is TGTGCCAGCAAGGGCAACGGCTACGAGACCCAGTACTTC. This translates into CASKGNGYETQYF.

The chain recombines TRBV7-2 with TRBJ2-5, with D tentatively TRBD1 or TRBD2 (5 bases each). This CDR3 is built from 13 residues. Germline assignment: CDR1 SGHTA and CDR2 FQGNSA. The V gene lost 3 bases and the J gene lost 5 bases, with 10 bases spanning the gap. CDR3 coding DNA: TGTGCCAGCAGCTTGGGGGTTCGGGAGACCCAGTACTTC. Protein: CASSLGVRETQYF.

This chain links TRBV29-1 with TRBJ1-2; D is unclear. Trimming left V 0 bases short and J 7 bases short, with 12 bases between. Germline CDR1 is SQVTM and CDR2 is ANQGSEA. The CDR3 covers 13 residues. The DNA for the CDR3 is TGCAGCGTTGAAGATCAATTAGGGTCTGGCTACACCTTC. It is translated as CSVEDQLGSGYTF.

The genes are TRBV5-1 and TRBJ2-3; TRBD1 aligns across 10 bases. CDR1 is SGHRS, CDR2 YFSETQ, per germline. The V and J ends lost 4 bases and 3 bases, in that order; junction bases with no gene match: 5. The CDR3 totals 15 residues. CDR3 residues: CASSPGQGPTDTQYF. The DNA for the CDR3 is TGCGCCAGCAGCCCGGGACAGGGGCCGACAGATACGCAGTATTTT.

The chain employs TRBV9 and TRBJ2-1, with 8 nucleotides matching TRBD2. Germline lookup yields CDR1 SGDLS and CDR2 YYNGEE. J lost 8 bases, V lost 3 bases, and 19 bases had no gene match. The CDR3 is 18 residues long. CDR3 loop: CASSANKATGLVYDEQFF. CDR3 nucleotide sequence: TGTGCCAGCAGCGCAAACAAAGCGACGGGACTAGTTTACGATGAGCAGTTCTTC.